Here is one T cell receptor beta chain with its context. This sample stems from a study of blood T cells in healthy people across ages. PCR was performed a second time for 7 to 11 cycles using a sample-barcoded 5' primer and a J-beta primer mix. TCRdb ran MiXCR on the 5' RACE reads and lists one entry per CDR3 protein. The table has 1.5 million to 2 million distinct CDR3 sequences, around 42% seen once; the top ten hold under 25%. The CDR3 consists of 18 residues. The V end lost 3 bases, the J end lost 3 bases, and 18 bases lay between the germline ends. Germline CDR1 and CDR2: SGHTA and FQGNSA. Source material: blood. This TCR was recovered from a human donor in good health. The chain is built from TRBV7-2 and TRBJ1-6; D is undetermined. This CDR3 reads CASSLTDGGGYYNSPLHF. In nucleotides, the CDR3 is TGTGCCAGCAGCTTGACGGACGGTGGAGGCTACTATAATTCACCCCTCCACTTT.